The next 29 T cell receptor beta chains were all read from a single sample in a study of esophageal squamous cell carcinoma under preoperative chemotherapy. The sample's time point: before preoperative PTX-NDP chemotherapy. TCRdb analysed the PCR reads with MiXCR anew, one entry per CDR3 protein. Of about 30,000 distinct CDR3 sequences in the sample, about half were seen once. The material was obtained from a patient given preoperative chemotherapy. All receptors come from a human donor with esophageal squamous cell carcinoma. The donor label of this sample is uncertain.

The CDR3 DNA reads as TGTGCCAGCAGCCTCCGGGACGGGGAGCTGTTTTTT. Residues: CASSLRDGELFF. This chain joins TRBV7-9 and TRBJ2-2; D perhaps matches TRBD2 (5 bases). The V gene lost 5 bases and the J gene lost 7 bases, with 8 bases spanning the gap. The CDR3 is 12 amino acids. CDR1 is SEHNR, CDR2 FQNEAQ, per germline (reference sequence). Full variable domain (remainder filled in from reference TRBV7-9 and TRBJ2-2): DTGVSQNPRHKITKRGQNVTFRCDPISEHNRLYWYRQTLGQGPEFLTYFQNEAQLEKSRLLSDRFSAERPKGSFSTLEIQRTEQGDSAMYLCASSLRDGELFFGEGSRLTVL.

The chain combines TRBV7-2 with TRBJ2-4; 7 bases match TRBD1. CDR1 and CDR2 from the germline V gene are SGHTA and FQGNSA. The V and J ends lost 1 base and 13 bases, in that order; junction bases with no gene match: 19. The CDR3 has 17 residues. This chain's CDR3 is CASSLVRGLRATDMQYF. The CDR3 region has the DNA TGTGCCAGCAGCTTAGTGAGGGGGCTGCGAGCCACAGATATGCAGTACTTC.

The rearrangement uses TRBV11-3 and TRBJ1-1; D is ambiguous. V was shortened by 1 base and J by 3 bases, with 18 bases between the two germline ends. Germline V gene data show CDR1 as SGHNT and CDR2 as YENEEA. This CDR3 comprises 17 residues. CDR3 DNA sequence: TGTGCCAGCAGCTTAGGGTGGCGGTGGGAGGAAGACACTGAAGCTTTCTTT. This gives the protein CASSLGWRWEEDTEAFF.

This clonotype was counted ten times or more. This chain's CDR3 is CASSDYSTPLYEQYF. The CDR3 DNA is TGTGCCAGCAGTGATTACAGTACGCCCCTTTACGAGCAGTACTTC. This chain uses TRBV6-1 with TRBJ2-7; no clear D. The CDR3 is 15 residues long. Germline CDR1 is MNHNS and CDR2 is SASEGT. Trimming took off 3 bases at V and 4 bases at J, with 16 bases between the two ends.

CDR3 residues: CASSQGGEAANTGTQFF. The CDR3 bases are TGTGCCAGCAGTCAGGGTGGCGAGGCAGCGAACACCGGGACGCAGTTTTTT. The V gene is TRBV7-9, the J gene TRBJ2-2; either TRBD1 or TRBD2 may fit D (5 bases each). The CDR3 sequence is 17 residues long. The V end was cut by 6 bases, the J end by 16 bases, with 33 bases between. Germline V gives CDR1 SEHNR, CDR2 FQNEAQ (reference sequence).

A remark on this clonotype: Germline is not matched at one junction end, which may reflect a read error. This sequence joins TRBV7-9 and TRBJ2-3; D might be TRBD2 (5 bases). The length of the CDR3 is 17 residues. CDR1 SEHNR and CDR2 FQNEAQ come from the germline V gene (reference sequence). DNA of the CDR3: TGTGCCAGCAGTCAAAGTGGCGAGGCAGCGAGCACCGGGGAGCAGTTTTTT. Amino acid sequence: CASSQSGEAASTGEQFF.

This clonotype was seen a few times. The chain links TRBV18 to TRBJ1-2; 9 bases align to TRBD1. Per the germline V gene, CDR1 is KGHSH and CDR2 is LQKENI. The junction had 5 bases not matched to a gene; V was cut back by 6 bases and J by 6 bases. The CDR3 covers 13 residues. CDR3 protein: CASSPGQGDGYTF. The CDR3 coding sequence is TGTGCCAGCTCTCCGGGACAGGGAGATGGCTACACCTTC.

This sequence joins TRBV12-3 or TRBV12-4 and TRBJ1-6; TRBD1 aligns across 8 bases. J was trimmed by 9 bases and V by 3 bases; bases with no gene match: 7. This CDR3 contains 15 residues. In DNA, the CDR3 is TGTGCCAGCAGTTTCACGGGGCAGGGGGCTTCACCCCTCCACTTT. Protein product: CASSFTGQGASPLHF.

Turning to this clonotype: Its ends do not fully match the called genes, so a read error is possible. The rearrangement uses TRBV7-2 and TRBJ2-4; 7 bases are a match to TRBD1. Per the germline V gene, CDR1 is SGHTA and CDR2 is FQGNSA. The CDR3 sequence is 18 residues long. Here the CDR3 reads CASSYRGRAGDAKKIQYF. The CDR3, as DNA: TGTGCCAGCAGCTATAGGGGGCGGGCCGGCGATGCCAAAAAGATTCAGTACTTC.

This clonotype has a single count. This is likely a read error, given that the CDR3 carries no conserved phenylalanine or tryptophan at its end. The CDR3 spells CASSLGATQYS. For the CDR3, the DNA is TGTGCCAGCAGCTTAGGAGCGACCCAGTACTCG. V usage is TRBV7-2 and J usage is TRBJ2-5, with D unresolved. This CDR3 region has 11 residues. The V gene lost 1 base and the J gene lost 7 bases, with 4 bases spanning the gap. Germline CDR1 reads SGHTA; CDR2 reads FQGNSA.

This clonotype was counted a few times. V usage is TRBV12-3 or TRBV12-4 and J usage is TRBJ2-1; D unclear. The J call could be wrong; TRBJ2-7 is a better fit for the DNA end. CDR3 length: 12 residues. The CDR3 nucleotides are TGTGCCAGCAGTTTAGCACTTTACGAGCAGTACTTC. Its protein product is CASSLALYEQYF.

A remark on this clonotype: The conserved phenylalanine or tryptophan is not found at the CDR3 terminus, so this likely reflects a read error. It is unclear where the CDR3 begins or ends on the DNA, so no DNA is shown, and the CDR3 is as TCRdb lists it. This chain joins TRBV7-2 and TRBJ2-5; TRBD1, the D gene given by the table, was not confirmed from the DNA. The germline gives CDR1 SGHTA, CDR2 FQGNSA. The CDR3 length is 13 residues, termini included. CDR3 residues: CASSRTGQTTRFS.

This clonotype was recorded at least ten times. The chain combines TRBV7-2 with TRBJ2-3; D ambiguous. From germline, CDR1 is SGHTA and CDR2 FQGNSA. With 4 bases removed from V and 7 bases from J, the gap between germline ends came to 6 bases. The CDR3 length is 11 residues. The CDR3 spells CASSSLNTQYF. The CDR3 coding sequence is TGTGCCAGCAGCTCCCTGAATACGCAGTATTTT.

The chain recombines TRBV7-3 with TRBJ2-1, with 7 bases fitting TRBD2. The V segment lost 1 base and the J segment 4 bases; nucleotides outside the gene matches: 7. The CDR3 runs 16 residues. CDR1 and CDR2 from the germline V gene are SGHTA and FQGTGA. The CDR3 DNA sequence: TGTGCCAGCAGCTTAAGAAGCGGGATAGTTTACAATGAGCAGTTCTTC. Translation: CASSLRSGIVYNEQFF. Drawing the rest from reference TRBV7-3 and TRBJ2-1, the complete variable domain is GAGVSQTPSNKVTEKGKYVELRCDPISGHTALYWYRQSLGQGPEFLIYFQGTGAADDSGLPNDRFFAVRPEGSVSTLKIQRTERGDSAVYLCASSLRSGIVYNEQFFGPGTRLTVL.

This clonotype was counted only a few times. This sequence joins TRBV5-6 and TRBJ2-1, with TRBD2 identical over 9 bases. This CDR3 comprises 12 residues. The trim removed 6 bases at V and 15 bases at J, leaving 10 bases unmatched. The germline gives CDR1 SGHDT, CDR2 YYEEEE. CDR3 region: CASTIAGESRFF. CDR3 sequence (DNA): TGTGCCAGCACCATAGCGGGAGAATCCAGGTTCTTC.

V gene TRBV19 combines with J gene TRBJ2-6; tentative D call: TRBD2 (7 bases). Germline CDR1 is LNHDA and CDR2 is SQIVND (reference sequence). V gave up 1 base and J gave up 3 bases, with 10 bases separating them. The CDR3 spans 16 residues. In DNA form, the CDR3 reads TGTGCCAGTAGTATAGGGGGGGGGCATGGGGCCAACGTCCTGACTTTC. Its protein product is CASSIGGGHGANVLTF.

In its sample, this clonotype was seen many times. The V call is TRBV7-9, the J call TRBJ2-2; 9 bases align to TRBD1. V trimming: 0 bases; J trimming: 6 bases; junction bases outside the gene matches: 8. Germline lookup yields CDR1 SEHNR and CDR2 FQNEAQ (reference sequence). The CDR3 length is 17 residues. The CDR3 bases are TGTGCCAGCAGCTTAGCGCCCGGGACAGGGATGCCCGGGGAGCTGTTTTTT. Its protein product is CASSLAPGTGMPGELFF. Using reference TRBV7-9 and TRBJ2-2 for the parts outside the CDR3, the full variable domain is DTGVSQNPRHKITKRGQNVTFRCDPISEHNRLYWYRQTLGQGPEFLTYFQNEAQLEKSRLLSDRFSAERPKGSFSTLEIQRTEQGDSAMYLCASSLAPGTGMPGELFFGEGSRLTVL.

This sequence joins TRBV7-8 and TRBJ2-3; the D is unclear. Trimming shortened V by 2 bases and J by 4 bases, and 13 bases separated the two germline ends. The CDR3 loop spans 15 amino acids. CDR1 is SGHVS and CDR2 is FQNEAQ in the germline V gene. CDR3 DNA: TGTGCCAGCAGCTTACCCCCCCCTGGGGCAGATACGCAGTATTTT. Its translation is CASSLPPPGADTQYF.

About this clonotype: Germline and junction disagree at one end, which may indicate a read error. This chain uses TRBV7-3 with TRBJ2-6; D perhaps matches TRBD1 (5 bases). The CDR3 has 15 amino acids. Looked up from germline, CDR1 is SGHTA and CDR2 is FQGTGA. In DNA form, the CDR3 reads TGTGCCAGCAGCTTCACAGGTCCTGGGGCCAACGTCCAGTCCTTC. It yields the protein CASSFTGPGANVQSF. Full variable domain (outside the CDR3, taken from reference TRBV7-3 and TRBJ2-6): GAGVSQTPSNKVTEKGKYVELRCDPISGHTALYWYRQSLGQGPEFLIYFQGTGAADDSGLPNDRFFAVRPEGSVSTLKIQRTERGDSAVYLCASSFTGPGANVQSFGAGSRLTVL.

This clonotype was seen a few times. This chain links TRBV7-2 with TRBJ2-7, with a possible D match to TRBD1 (6 bases). V lost 0 bases and J 7 bases, leaving 16 bases between the germline ends. The V gene's germline CDR1 is SGHTA and CDR2 FQGNSA. The CDR3 is 15 residues long. CDR3 sequence: CASSLAPVRGEEQYF. CDR3 nucleotide sequence: TGTGCCAGCAGCTTAGCGCCGGTCAGGGGAGAGGAGCAGTACTTC.

This chain joins TRBV7-6 and TRBJ2-4; a weak D match, TRBD2 (5 bases). The CDR3 is 19 amino acids. Germline V gives CDR1 SGHVS, CDR2 FNYEAQ. Trimming removed 3 bases from V and 10 bases from J, with 31 bases in between. CDR3 coding DNA: TGTGCCAGCAGCTTGGATCCGGGCATCCGCGGGCGTGCCAAAGAGATTCAGTACTTC. Its protein product is CASSLDPGIRGRAKEIQYF.

A note on this clonotype: A junction boundary mismatches the germline segment, possibly from a read error. The V gene is TRBV7-2, the J gene TRBJ2-4, with 7 bases lining up with TRBD2. The CDR3 is 15 residues long. Germline CDR1 SGHTA, CDR2 FQGNSA. CDR3 protein: CAAGLGGSAKNIQYF. CDR3 sequence (DNA): TGTGCCGCGGGGCTCGGGGGGTCAGCCAAAAACATCCAGTACTTC.

As concerns this clonotype: Because it lacks the conserved phenylalanine or tryptophan at the end, this CDR3 is likely a read error. The DNA is omitted, as the CDR3 cannot be located on it reliably, and the CDR3 follows TCRdb's listing. This rearrangement joins TRBV7-2 to TRBJ2-5. The CDR3 spans 11 amino acids, including both terminal residues. Germline CDR1 SGHTA, CDR2 FQGNSA. The CDR3 region is CASSLGETQLS.

This clonotype was seen repeatedly, ten times or more. This chain connects TRBV7-8 to TRBJ2-1, with unresolved D. The V end lost 1 base, the J end lost 10 bases, and 8 bases lay between the germline ends. CDR1 is SGHVS, CDR2 FQNEAQ, per germline. The CDR3 is 12 amino acids. The CDR3 protein is CASSLDSDEQFF. The CDR3 region has the DNA TGTGCCAGCAGCTTAGACAGCGACGAGCAGTTCTTC. Filled out from reference TRBV7-8 and TRBJ2-1, the complete variable domain reads GAGVSQSPRYKVAKRGQDVALRCDPISGHVSLFWYQQALGQGPEFLTYFQNEAQLDKSGLPSDRFFAERPEGSVSTLKIQRTQQEDSAVYLCASSLDSDEQFFGPGTRLTVL.

This chain uses TRBV7-2 with TRBJ2-4, with TRBD1 matching over 7 bases. Germline CDR1 SGHTA, CDR2 FQGNSA. V shed 5 bases, J shed 8 bases, and the junction held 15 bases outside the gene matches. This CDR3 is built from 16 residues. The CDR3: CASSRGHRGNQDIQYF. CDR3 coding DNA: TGTGCCAGCAGCCGAGGGCACAGGGGTAACCAAGACATTCAGTACTTC.

By share of the sample, this clonotype is medium-sized. The chain joins TRBV7-2 to TRBJ2-7; D gene ambiguous. Trimming stripped 4 bases from V and 0 bases from J, with 10 bases between. CDR3 length: 14 residues. Germline CDR1 SGHTA, CDR2 FQGNSA. CDR3 residues: CASSSRASSYEQYF. The CDR3 DNA is TGTGCCAGCAGCTCACGGGCGAGCTCCTACGAGCAGTACTTC.

Concerning this clonotype itself: A junction end diverges from the germline sequence, so it may reflect a read error. This chain uses TRBV7-3 with TRBJ2-4; TRBD2 might be the D (7 bases). The V gene's germline CDR1 is SGHTA and CDR2 FQGTGA. The CDR3 sequence is 17 residues long. This CDR3 reads CASSLGPGGGDKKIQYF. The CDR3 DNA is TGTGCCAGCAGCTTGGGACCGGGGGGAGGGGACAAAAAGATTCAGTACTTC. The full variable domain, in which reference TRBV7-3 and TRBJ2-4 provide the parts outside the CDR3, is GAGVSQTPSNKVTEKGKYVELRCDPISGHTALYWYRQSLGQGPEFLIYFQGTGAADDSGLPNDRFFAVRPEGSVSTLKIQRTERGDSAVYLCASSLGPGGGDKKIQYFGAGTRLSVL.

The chain carries TRBV11-3 and TRBJ2-1; no reliable D call. Germline V gene data show CDR1 as SGHNT and CDR2 as YENEEA. Trimming cost V 1 base and J 4 bases, with 8 bases left between them. The CDR3 consists of 14 residues. The CDR3 sequence: CASSLVNRYNEQFF. In DNA, the CDR3 is TGTGCCAGCAGCTTAGTGAACAGATACAATGAGCAGTTCTTC. Full variable domain (missing parts from reference TRBV11-3 and TRBJ2-1): EAGVVQSPRYKIIEKKQPVAFWCNPISGHNTLYWYLQNLGQGPELLIRYENEEAVDDSQLPKDRFSAERLKGVDSTLKIQPAELGDSAVYLCASSLVNRYNEQFFGPGTRLTVL.

This clonotype was seen a single time. A junction boundary mismatches the germline segment, possibly from a read error. This chain uses TRBV7-6 with TRBJ2-5, with 9 bases fitting TRBD2. This CDR3 comprises 15 residues. Germline V gives CDR1 SGHVS, CDR2 FNYEAQ. DNA of the CDR3: TGTGCCGGGGGGCGGGGGGGGCCTGACCAAGATACCCAGTACTTC. Amino acid sequence: CAGGRGGPDQDTQYF.